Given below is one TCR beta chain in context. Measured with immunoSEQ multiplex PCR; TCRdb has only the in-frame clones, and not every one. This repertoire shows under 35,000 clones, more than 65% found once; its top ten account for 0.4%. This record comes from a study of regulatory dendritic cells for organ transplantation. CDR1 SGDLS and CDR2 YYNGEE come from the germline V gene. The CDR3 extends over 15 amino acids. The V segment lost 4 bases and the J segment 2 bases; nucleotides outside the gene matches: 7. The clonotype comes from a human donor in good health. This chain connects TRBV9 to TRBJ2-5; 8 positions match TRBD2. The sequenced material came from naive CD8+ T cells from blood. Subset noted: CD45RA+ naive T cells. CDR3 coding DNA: TGTGCCAGCAGCCTTAGCGGGGTTCCTCAAGAGACCCAGTACTTC. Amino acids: CASSLSGVPQETQYF.